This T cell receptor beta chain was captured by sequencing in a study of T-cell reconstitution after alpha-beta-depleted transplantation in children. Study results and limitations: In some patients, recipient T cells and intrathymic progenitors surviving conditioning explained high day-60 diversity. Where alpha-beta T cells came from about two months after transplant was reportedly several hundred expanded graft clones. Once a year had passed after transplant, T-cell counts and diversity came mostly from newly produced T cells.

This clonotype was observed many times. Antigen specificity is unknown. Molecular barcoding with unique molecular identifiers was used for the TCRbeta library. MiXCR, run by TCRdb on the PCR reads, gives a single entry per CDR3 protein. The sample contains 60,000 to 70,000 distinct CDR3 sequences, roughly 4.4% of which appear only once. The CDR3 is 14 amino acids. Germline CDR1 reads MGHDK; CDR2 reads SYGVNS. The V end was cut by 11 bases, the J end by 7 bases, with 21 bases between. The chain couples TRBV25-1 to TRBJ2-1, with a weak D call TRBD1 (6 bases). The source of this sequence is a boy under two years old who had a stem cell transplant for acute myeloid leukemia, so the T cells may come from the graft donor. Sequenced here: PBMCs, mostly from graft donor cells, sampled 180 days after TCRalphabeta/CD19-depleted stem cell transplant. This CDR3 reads CAVSTGDKGNEQFF. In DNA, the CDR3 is TGTGCCGTATCGACAGGCGATAAGGGAAATGAGCAGTTCTTC.